This record looks at one T cell receptor (beta chain) sequence and its context. Antigen: not known. The sample is drawn from a study of T-cell memory formation after mild COVID-19. Study-level results: A balance of CD4 and CD8 characterized clones contracting day 15 to 85, whereas later expanders leaned CD4+. The authors did not confirm SARS-CoV-2 specificity of second-wave clones peaking day 37. Pre-infection memory contained some responding clones, which suggested that cross-reactive memory had joined.

CDR1 is MNHNS and CDR2 is SASEGT in the germline V gene. V shed 7 bases and J 0 bases; nucleotides not matched to a gene: 7. The CDR3 has 17 residues. The TCR alpha and TCR beta cDNA libraries, bearing sample barcodes and UMIs, were generated by 5'RACE using constant-segment primers. One entry per CDR3 protein results from TCRdb running MiXCR on the 5' RACE reads. The sample has more than 350,000 distinct CDR3 sequences; more than 15% are singletons. The sequenced sample was PBMCs or a T cell subset sorted from them (not recorded which). The receptor was derived from a young man who had mild COVID-19 (a few samples of this study predate the infection). Cell type and time point are not known. The rearrangement links TRBV6-1 to TRBJ2-6; 9 positions match TRBD2. The CDR3 loop is CASMFWRGGSGANVLTF. CDR3 DNA sequence: TGTGCCAGCATGTTCTGGCGGGGGGGCTCTGGGGCCAACGTCCTGACTTTC.